The TCR beta chain described here comes from a study of blood T cell repertoires in COVID-19 (dated by TCRdb to 2020 to 2021). The study in broad terms: Samples covering the acute and convalescent phases of COVID-19 were provided by collaborators in the United States, Italy and Spain. The prospective study material was composed of cDNA or gDNA derived from T cells, B-cell-depleted T cells, or PBMCs. The dataset comprised deeply sampled blood TCRbeta repertoires from subjects exposed to, actively infected with, or recovered from COVID-19. The repertoires were made available in a free public database intended to serve as a resource for research on the immune response to SARS-CoV-2. The samples were drawn from two sources: the first 160 participants of the ongoing ImmuneRACE study, and over 1,000 subjects contributed by 6 global collaborators. Nearly every sample came with metadata listing a de-identified subject ID, COVID-19 status, age in years and sex. Where HLA class I and class II types were available, the types were taken from metadata supplied by the sample provider, not from assay-based typing.

Each collaborating institution followed its own protocols to collect whole blood in K2EDTA tubes. For TCRbeta analysis, collaborators shipped samples as frozen whole blood, isolated PBMCs, or DNA extracted from either of those sample types. The paper as a whole reports these results and caveats: The amount of clinical and demographic metadata varied by source and participant and was provided uncurated.

TCRbeta CDR3 regions were amplified from genomic DNA using the immunoSEQ Assay, a bias-controlled multiplex PCR. The original pipeline was this. Within the assay, amplification of reference gene primers was used to estimate how many nucleated cells each sample contained. To quantify the absolute abundance of each unique TCRbeta CDR3 rearrangement, sequence reads were collapsed and filtered. For each sample, productive Simpson clonality was calculated as the square root of Simpson's diversity index across productive rearrangements. The table comes from immuneACCESS by way of TCRdb, which keeps in-frame sequences with V and J called. Part of the clones is missing from these tables; in studies checked, under half for an unresolved V gene and the rest for unknown reasons. The DNA gave D and trimming, while V, J and clone size come from that table. The sample table records around 68,000 clones; approximately 80% of these occur just once. Together, the top ten hold approximately 10% of the sample.

Trimming at the junction amounts to 2 bases on V and 3 bases on J, and the germline ends lie 8 bases apart. From the cysteine through the phenylalanine, the CDR3 covers 14 amino acids. The kept DNA is CDR3 alone, 42 bases in frame from the first base. Reading the germline V gene gives CDR1 MNHEY and CDR2 SVGEGT. In the case of this clone: The clone's antigen remains unknown. No base qualities exist here, and no much larger clone lies one base off it.

The clonotype originates from a woman in her fifties or sixties with acute or convalescent COVID-19. Sequencing was carried out using peripheral blood. The V and J segments used are TRBV6-2 or TRBV6-3 and TRBJ2-1; TRBD2 is possibly the D segment (5 matching bases). The bases are TGTGCCAGCAGTTACGACGGGGTCTACAATGAGCAGTTCTTC. This yields the protein CASSYDGVYNEQFF.